This T cell receptor beta chain was recovered during a study of cytomegalovirus exposure and HLA in healthy donors. Overall study: T cells numbering around 200 million yielded some 120 million unique TCR beta sequences in an earlier analysis.

Germline assignment: CDR1 SGHTA and CDR2 FQGTGA. The CDR3 totals 14 residues. Trimming cost V 5 bases and J 0 bases, with 7 bases left between them. Primers included in the PCR were 60 Vbeta and 13 Jbeta primers. Clones were read by immunoSEQ multiplex PCR, and TCRdb kept only the in-frame ones, dropping some. The table records 75,000 to 90,000 clones, approximately 74% of them present only once. V usage is TRBV7-3 and J usage is TRBJ2-2; D is uncertain. The sample consisted of PBMCs. The TCR originated in a man aged 25 to 40 in good health and CMV-seropositive. Written as DNA, the CDR3 is TGTGCCAGCAGCCTTAGTACGAACACCGGGGAGCTGTTTTTT. Translating it yields CASSLSTNTGELFF. Filled out from reference TRBV7-3 and TRBJ2-2, the complete variable domain reads GAGVSQTPSNKVTEKGKYVELRCDPISGHTALYWYRQSLGQGPEFLIYFQGTGAADDSGLPNDRFFAVRPEGSVSTLKIQRTERGDSAVYLCASSLSTNTGELFFGEGSRLTVL.